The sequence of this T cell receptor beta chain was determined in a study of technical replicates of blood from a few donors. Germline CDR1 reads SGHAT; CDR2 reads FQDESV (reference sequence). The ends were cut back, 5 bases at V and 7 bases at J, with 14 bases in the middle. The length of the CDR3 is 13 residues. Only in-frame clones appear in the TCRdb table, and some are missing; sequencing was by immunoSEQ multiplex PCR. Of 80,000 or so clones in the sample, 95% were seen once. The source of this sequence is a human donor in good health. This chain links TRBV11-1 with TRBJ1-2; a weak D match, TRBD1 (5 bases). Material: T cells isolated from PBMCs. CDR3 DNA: TGTGCCAGCAGCCCTGACAGAAAGACTGGCTACACCTTC. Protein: CASSPDRKTGYTF.